What follows are 10 T cell receptor beta chains derived from one specimen sequenced in a study of human T cells and chemical hapten exposure. From the RACE reads, TCRdb called clonotypes with MiXCR, one entry per CDR3 protein. Of approximately 84,000 distinct CDR3 sequences in the sample, more than 8.5% were seen once. Time point: patch test 2, 6 weeks after DPC sensitization. Treatment: therapeutic diphenylcyclopropenone sensitization with weekly scalp DPC. The specimen was whole blood, collected in connection with sensitization to the hapten diphenylcyclopropenone (DPC). These receptors were collected from a young woman with alopecia areata. Some clones in this sample may be carry-over from other donors' samples.

There are many counts of this clonotype. The chain has TRBV5-4 and TRBJ2-3; weak D call: TRBD1 (5 bases). Germline assignment: CDR1 SGHNT and CDR2 YYREEE (reference sequence). The CDR3 has 14 amino acids. Trimming pared 4 bases from V and 2 bases from J, leaving 11 bases between. CDR3 nucleotides: TGTGCCAGCAGCCCCGGACAATTCACAGATACGCAGTATTTT. It is translated as CASSPGQFTDTQYF.

This clonotype was found a few times. The gene calls are TRBV29-1 and TRBJ2-4; D perhaps matches TRBD2 (7 bases). The ends were cut back, 6 bases at V and 0 bases at J, with 9 bases in the middle. Germline V gene data show CDR1 as SQVTM and CDR2 as ANQGSEA. The CDR3 loop spans 13 amino acids. CDR3 in amino acids: CSVGGGAKNIQYF. DNA for the CDR3: TGCAGCGTGGGAGGGGGAGCCAAAAACATTCAGTACTTC.

J is TRBJ1-2 and V is TRBV27; tentatively, D is TRBD1 (5 bases). CDR1 is MNHEY, CDR2 SMNVEV, per germline (reference sequence). The CDR3 loop spans 13 amino acids. V dropped 6 bases and J dropped 8 bases, with 16 bases sitting between them. CDR3 coding DNA: TGTGCCAGCAGGAGTCCAGGGAGGTTGGGCTACACCTTC. Translating it yields CASRSPGRLGYTF.

This clonotype appeared a few times. V is TRBV6-5 and J is TRBJ1-1; no definite D call. V lost 6 bases to trimming and J lost 7 bases, with 12 bases between them. Germline V gene lookup returns CDR1 MNHEY and CDR2 SVGAGI. The CDR3 totals 12 residues. This CDR3 is CASSNWYGEAFF. Written as DNA, the CDR3 is TGTGCCAGCAGCAACTGGTATGGTGAAGCTTTCTTT.

This clonotype has a count of ten or more. This rearrangement joins TRBV4-3 to TRBJ1-1; D unresolved. CDR3 length: 14 amino acids. Between the trimmed V and J ends, which lost 4 bases and 0 bases, there was a span of 9 bases. Germline lookup yields CDR1 LGHNA and CDR2 YSLEER. CDR3 sequence reads: CASSPSLLNTEAFF. In nucleotides, the CDR3 is TGCGCCAGCAGCCCCTCCCTCCTGAACACTGAAGCTTTCTTT.

This chain links TRBV28 with TRBJ2-1; 7 bases align to TRBD2. This CDR3 spans 14 amino acids. V shed 5 bases and J 6 bases; nucleotides not matched to a gene: 7. The germline V gene encodes CDR1 MDHEN and CDR2 SYDVKM. CDR3 DNA sequence: TGTGCCAGCAGTATAGGACTAGGGACCAATGAGCAGTTCTTC. Its translation: CASSIGLGTNEQFF. Full variable domain (missing parts from reference TRBV28 and TRBJ2-1): DVKVTQSSRYLVKRTGEKVFLECVQDMDHENMFWYRQDPGLGLRLIYFSYDVKMKEKGDIPEGYSVSREKKERFSLILESASTNQTSMYLCASSIGLGTNEQFFGPGTRLTVL.

The table lists this clonotype with many counts. The DNA of the CDR3 is TGTGCCAGCAGTTTTGAGACCGCGAGAGGACTGTTTTTT. This encodes CASSFETARGLFF. The rearrangement links TRBV12-3 or TRBV12-4 to TRBJ1-4; D is unresolved. The CDR3 runs 13 residues. V dropped 3 bases and J dropped 13 bases, with 15 bases sitting between them.

The sample holds many counts of this clonotype. The chain uses TRBV4-2 and TRBJ2-7; the match to TRBD1 covers 7 bases. The CDR3 has 15 residues. The germline V gene has CDR1 LGHNA and CDR2 YNFKEQ. J was trimmed by 2 bases and V by 3 bases; bases with no gene match: 7. The CDR3 nucleotides read TGTGCCAGCAGCCAGAGGACAGGCACCACCTACGAGCAGTACTTC. Amino acids: CASSQRTGTTYEQYF.

This chain links TRBV5-1 with TRBJ1-3; D possibly corresponds to TRBD1 (5 bases). This CDR3 spans 16 amino acids. The germline V gene has CDR1 SGHRS and CDR2 YFSETQ. The germline V and J ends were trimmed by 2 bases and 0 bases, with 12 bases remaining between them. The CDR3 nucleotides read TGCGCCAGCAGCTTATCGGGGCAAGGCTCTGGAAACACCATATATTTT. Its translation is CASSLSGQGSGNTIYF.

The table lists this clonotype with many counts. The chain links TRBV29-1 to TRBJ1-1; D is undetermined. Germline lookup yields CDR1 SQVTM and CDR2 ANQGSEA. V was pared by 4 bases and J by 3 bases, with 3 bases between. This CDR3 has 10 residues. The CDR3 sequence: CSVAHTEAFF. Here the CDR3 DNA reads TGCAGCGTTGCCCACACTGAAGCTTTCTTT.